This entry features one T cell receptor beta chain sequence. Its antigen is unidentified. Amplification of TCR alpha and beta CDR3 regions from RNA used iRepertoire nested multiplex PCR. Tissue mRNA or PBMC total RNA, 100-400 ng, went into one-step reverse transcription and amplification. TCRdb reprocessed the multiplex PCR reads via MiXCR and lists one record per CDR3 protein. The data show more than 100,000 distinct CDR3 sequences, roughly 30% seen once. The data were taken from a study of glioma-infiltrating T cells. General observations from the study: Non-neoplastic patients had below-expected tissue-blood divergence, while all gliomas exceeded expectation. Very few CDR3 sequences were shared between tissue and blood.

CDR1 is SQVTM and CDR2 is ANQGSEA in the germline V gene. This CDR3 has 13 amino acids. Material: glioma tissue, nonneoplastic brain tissue, or PBMCs (not recorded which). This TCR came from a human donor with low-grade glioma or glioblastoma, undergoing nonglioma brain surgery, or in good health (not recorded which). This chain uses TRBV29-1 with TRBJ2-3; TRBD2 matches at 11 bases. This chain's CDR3 is CRGGLAVGATQYF. The DNA of the CDR3 is TGCAGAGGGGGACTAGCGGTTGGAGCTACGCAGTATTTT.